This T cell receptor (beta chain) was captured in a study of T cell responses to AZD1222 COVID-19 vaccine. Study-wide findings and caveats: Unmutated regions of variants are reportedly targeted by nearly half of spike-specific TCRs. Repertoire samples came only from after the peak T cell response.

The CDR3 runs 16 residues. V gave up 0 bases and J gave up 5 bases, with 14 bases separating them. Germline loops: CDR1 MNHNY, CDR2 SVGAGI (reference sequence). Generated by immunoSEQ multiplex PCR, the TCRdb table keeps only in-frame clones and is missing some. The sample shows 130,000 or so clones, more than 85% of them seen only once. Note on this clone: Antigen unknown.

Sequences were derived from peripheral blood, sampled on day 0 of MenACWY control vaccination. The rearrangement joins TRBV6-6 to TRBJ2-1; a possible D gene is TRBD2 (6 bases). The sequence came from an adult in good health. The CDR3 region is CASSYSSGALDNEQFF. The DNA of the CDR3 is TGTGCCAGCAGTTACTCTTCGGGAGCGTTGGACAATGAGCAGTTCTTC.